The entry below describes one T cell receptor (beta chain). The target antigen is unknown. The data derive from a study of shared clonotypes between healthy human individuals. Study-level background: Donors consisted of two women and three men between 18 and 49. Study-level findings and limits: When naive CD4 clonotypes were compared across four donors, about 4.8% were shared.

V gave up 7 bases and J gave up 3 bases, with 27 bases separating them. The CDR3 totals 18 residues. The V gene's germline CDR1 is SEHNR and CDR2 FQNEAQ (reference sequence). CD8 cells classed as naive were CD45RO-negative and positively selected for CCR7, excluding terminally differentiated effector memory CD45RA+ cells. Profiled with immunoSEQ multiplex PCR; TCRdb holds only in-frame clones, not every one. The table includes 550,000 to 750,000 clones, roughly 94% detected once. Sequenced: naive CD8+ T cells sorted from blood. This clonotype originated in a man under 40 in good health. The V and J genes are TRBV7-9 and TRBJ2-5; perhaps TRBD1 as D (6 bases). For the CDR3, the DNA is TGTGCCAGCACCGTTACCCTCCCGGGACACCTTTACGAAGAGACCCAGTACTTC. This sequence encodes CASTVTLPGHLYEETQYF.